The entry below gives a single TCR beta chain sequence along with its context. The data originate from a study of cytomegalovirus exposure and HLA in healthy donors. CDR3 length: 16 residues. Germline CDR1 reads MDHEN; CDR2 reads SYDVKM. V lost 4 bases, J lost 1 base, and 16 bases lay in between. 60 Vbeta and 13 Jbeta primers were used in PCR. Assay: immunoSEQ multiplex PCR; the TCRdb copy retains only in-frame clones and omits some. The sample shows roughly 190,000 clones, around three quarters of them seen only once. What was sequenced was PBMCs. This clonotype was sampled from a woman between 45 and 65 years old in good health and CMV-seronegative. This chain connects TRBV28 to TRBJ2-5; maybe TRBD2 (5 bases). The CDR3 DNA sequence: TGTGCCAGCAGTTACAACGGACTGGGCCCCCAAGAGACCCAGTACTTC. Its translation is CASSYNGLGPQETQYF.